The 30 T cell receptor beta chains given below trace back to one sample, sequenced in a study of OX40 agonist ivuxolimab in advanced cancers. Sequencing was performed with immunoSEQ multiplex PCR; in TCRdb, only in-frame clones are kept and a portion is missing. The sample consists of some 76,000 clones, over 90% of them appearing once. The specimen was CD4+ or CD8+ T cells sorted from blood, collected in a trial of the OX40 agonist ivuxolimab. These TCRs come from an adult with an advanced solid tumor such as melanoma, head and neck, liver or kidney cancer.

The gene calls are TRBV27 and TRBJ2-5, with 9 bases matching TRBD2. The trim removed 6 bases at V and 2 bases at J, leaving 4 bases unmatched. Germline V gene sequence: CDR1 MNHEY, CDR2 SMNVEV (reference sequence). This CDR3 has 14 residues. CDR3 loop: CASRILAGQETQYF. CDR3 nucleotide sequence: TGTGCCAGCAGGATTCTAGCGGGACAAGAGACCCAGTACTTC.

The chain employs TRBV5-5 and TRBJ1-2, with D possibly matching TRBD1 (5 bases). The V end was cut by 0 bases, the J end by 7 bases, with 13 bases between. Per germline, CDR1 SGHKS and CDR2 YYEKEE (reference sequence). The length of the CDR3 is 14 residues. CDR3 region: CASSLGVQGGGYTF. CDR3 nucleotides: TGTGCCAGCAGCTTGGGTGTTCAGGGCGGTGGCTACACCTTC.

The chain combines TRBV7-8 with TRBJ1-5; no definite D call. The CDR3 runs to 14 residues. Germline V gene sequence: CDR1 SGHVS, CDR2 FQNEAQ. The V and J ends lost 6 bases and 0 bases respectively, with 9 bases between them. The CDR3 loop is CASSLRHSNQPQHF. The CDR3 DNA reads as TGTGCCAGCAGTCTCAGGCATAGCAATCAGCCCCAGCATTTT.

The chain combines TRBV4-1 with TRBJ2-7, with D possibly TRBD2 on 6 matching bases. V was trimmed by 4 bases and J by 2 bases, leaving 15 bases between them. The V gene's germline CDR1 is MGHRA and CDR2 YSYEKL. The CDR3 covers 15 residues. The CDR3 nucleotides read TGCGCCAGCAGCCTGGCAAGGACGGGAGCCTACGAGCAGTACTTC. Protein: CASSLARTGAYEQYF.

The chain employs TRBV5-6 and TRBJ2-1; 11 bases match TRBD1. CDR3 length: 15 residues. The J segment lost 3 bases and the V segment lost 4 bases, leaving 3 bases of the junction unmatched. CDR1 SGHDT and CDR2 YYEEEE come from the germline V gene. CDR3 amino acids: CASSLDRGLYNEQFF. Here the CDR3 DNA reads TGTGCCAGCAGCCTGGACAGGGGGCTCTACAATGAGCAGTTCTTC.

This clone was recorded once. J is TRBJ2-3 and V is TRBV6-5, with D perhaps matching TRBD2 (5 bases). The CDR3 has 14 residues. In germline, CDR1 is MNHEY, CDR2 SVGAGI. The ends were cut back, 5 bases at V and 2 bases at J, with 11 bases in the middle. The CDR3 DNA is TGTGCCAGCAGTCAAGCGGAGTACACAGATACGCAGTATTTT. It translates to CASSQAEYTDTQYF.

The genes are TRBV19 and TRBJ1-1, with a weak D call TRBD1 (5 bases). Trimming removed 3 bases at V and 3 bases at J, with 14 bases between. CDR1 LNHDA and CDR2 SQIVND come from the germline V gene (reference sequence). The CDR3 is 15 residues long. The CDR3 sequence: CASSMTALGDTEAFF. The CDR3 nucleotides are TGTGCCAGTAGTATGACAGCTCTAGGGGACACTGAAGCTTTCTTT.

A note on this clone: The junction shows a germline mismatch at one end, possibly a read error. The chain has TRBV5-3 and TRBJ1-1; D gene unclear. TRBV5-3 is classed as an ORF, of uncertain function. This CDR3 comprises 13 residues. CDR3 protein: CASSLGPNTEAFF. In nucleotides, the CDR3 is TGTGCCAGCAGCTTGGGTCCGAACACTGAAGCTTTCTTT.

The CDR3 protein is CASSLLGTGRNEKLFF. CDR3 coding DNA: TGTGCCAGCAGCTTGTTGGGGACAGGGCGTAATGAAAAACTGTTTTTT. The chain employs TRBV5-6 and TRBJ1-4, with 9 nucleotides matching TRBD1. This CDR3 has 16 residues. Per the germline V gene, CDR1 is SGHDT and CDR2 is YYEEEE. Trimming at V came to 1 base and at J to 4 bases, leaving 5 bases not matched to a gene.

The rearrangement uses TRBV6-1 and TRBJ1-1, with D unresolved. Trimming pared 2 bases from V and 3 bases from J, leaving 10 bases between. This CDR3 region has 14 residues. The V gene's germline CDR1 is MNHNS and CDR2 SASEGT. CDR3 nucleotide sequence: TGTGCCAGCAGTGAACCGTGGAGTGACACTGAAGCTTTCTTT. This codes for CASSEPWSDTEAFF.

This chain uses TRBV6-5 with TRBJ2-7; 11 nucleotides agree with TRBD2. In germline, CDR1 is MNHEY, CDR2 SVGAGI. V shed 6 bases, J shed 6 bases, and the junction held 7 bases outside the gene matches. The CDR3 consists of 14 residues. The CDR3 sequence: CASSPTSGGGEQYF. The CDR3 coding sequence is TGTGCCAGCAGCCCTACTAGCGGGGGAGGCGAGCAGTACTTC.

The chain recombines TRBV2 with TRBJ2-7; 12 nucleotides align to TRBD2. The CDR3 runs 18 residues. Trimming removed 5 bases from V and 3 bases from J; junction bases left unmatched: 14. Germline V lookup: CDR1 SNHLY, CDR2 FYNNEI. CDR3 in amino acids: CASSPPPPSGRAFYEQYF. The CDR3 DNA reads TGTGCCAGCAGTCCCCCCCCGCCTAGCGGGAGGGCCTTCTACGAGCAGTACTTC.

The table lists this clone with a few counts. The chain employs TRBV10-3 and TRBJ2-2; D might be TRBD1 or TRBD2, each matching 5 bases. With 3 bases removed from V and 4 bases from J, the gap between germline ends came to 12 bases. This CDR3 region has 15 residues. From germline, CDR1 is ENHRY and CDR2 SYGVKD. This CDR3 is CAISDPGGGTGELFF. The CDR3 DNA sequence: TGTGCCATCAGTGACCCGGGTGGGGGCACCGGGGAGCTGTTTTTT.

The V and J genes are TRBV2 and TRBJ2-7; no reliable D call. Germline V CDR1 and CDR2: SNHLY, FYNNEI. The CDR3 runs to 12 residues. Trimming removed 8 bases at V and 1 base at J, with 9 bases between. The CDR3 DNA sequence: TGTGCCAGCGTGGGTGGATCCTACGAGCAGTACTTC. Protein sequence: CASVGGSYEQYF. Full variable domain (outside the CDR3, taken from reference TRBV2 and TRBJ2-7): EPEVTQTPSHQVTQMGQEVILRCVPISNHLYFYWYRQILGQKVEFLVSFYNNEISEKSEIFDDQFSVERPDGSNFTLKIRSTKLEDSAMYFCASVGGSYEQYFGPGTRLTVT.

The CDR3: CASSSGSNTEAFF. The CDR3 bases are TGTGCCAGCAGTTCAGGGTCGAACACTGAAGCTTTCTTT. The rearrangement joins TRBV27 to TRBJ1-1; maybe TRBD1 (5 bases). Germline assignment: CDR1 MNHEY and CDR2 SMNVEV (reference sequence). V lost 4 bases to trimming and J lost 1 base, with 7 bases between them. The CDR3 totals 13 residues.

J is TRBJ2-6 and V is TRBV18, with unresolved D. The CDR3 sequence is 14 residues long. Trimming took 6 bases from V and 0 from J, leaving 6 bases between them. From germline, CDR1 is KGHSH and CDR2 LQKENI. The CDR3 nucleotides are TGTGCCAGCTCGGGCTTCTCTGGGGCCAACGTCCTGACTTTC. The encoded protein is CASSGFSGANVLTF.

The chain links TRBV6-5 to TRBJ2-7; the D gene is possibly TRBD1 (5 bases). Trimming stripped 4 bases from V and 3 bases from J, with 16 bases between. CDR3 length: 15 residues. Looked up from germline, CDR1 is MNHEY and CDR2 is SVGAGI. The CDR3 nucleotides read TGTGCCAGCAGTTTACTACAGGTAGCTGTCTACGAGCAGTACTTC. Protein product: CASSLLQVAVYEQYF.

The chain employs TRBV5-5 and TRBJ1-4; D is unclear. Germline V gene lookup returns CDR1 SGHKS and CDR2 YYEKEE (reference sequence). Deletions cut 7 bases from V and 8 bases from J, with 9 bases between. The CDR3 is 11 residues long. Here the CDR3 reads CASVLGEKLFF. As DNA, the CDR3 is TGTGCCAGCGTCCTCGGAGAAAAACTGTTTTTT.

The chain is built from TRBV6-1 and TRBJ1-4, with no clear D. The V gene's germline CDR1 is MNHNS and CDR2 SASEGT. With 5 bases removed from V and 4 bases from J, the gap between germline ends came to 2 bases. This CDR3 is built from 11 residues. For the CDR3, the DNA is TGTGCCAGCAGTTATAATGAAAAACTGTTTTTT. Its translation: CASSYNEKLFF.

The rearrangement uses TRBV9 and TRBJ2-1; TRBD2 matches 16 bases. Trimming removed 3 bases from V and 8 bases from J; junction bases left unmatched: 14. This CDR3 is built from 19 residues. Per the germline V gene, CDR1 is SGDLS and CDR2 is YYNGEE. CDR3 residues: CASSDPIGTSGGAIHEQFF. CDR3 bases: TGTGCCAGCAGCGACCCCATCGGGACTAGCGGGGGGGCGATTCATGAGCAGTTCTTC.

The rearrangement joins TRBV19 to TRBJ2-2; no reliable D call. CDR1 is LNHDA, CDR2 SQIVND, per germline (reference sequence). This CDR3 has 15 residues. The germline V and J ends were trimmed by 3 bases and 1 base, with 9 bases remaining between them. The CDR3 region has the DNA TGTGCCAGTAGTATTTGGCCCGAGAACACCGGGGAGCTGTTTTTT. It translates to CASSIWPENTGELFF.

The chain uses TRBV7-2 and TRBJ2-7, with TRBD1 matching over 8 bases. Germline trimming cut 3 bases from V and 2 bases from J; bases unmatched to any gene: 12. There are 17 residues in the CDR3. CDR1 SGHTA and CDR2 FQGNSA come from the germline V gene. CDR3 DNA: TGTGCCAGCAGCTTCTCAGTCAGGGGGCGATCGGCCTACGAGCAGTACTTC. Translation: CASSFSVRGRSAYEQYF.

The CDR3: CASSEARDGSSYEQYF. The CDR3 DNA follows: TGTGCCAGCAGTGAAGCTAGGGACGGGAGCTCCTACGAGCAGTACTTC. The chain links TRBV2 to TRBJ2-7, with D perhaps TRBD2 (6 bases). V lost 0 bases and J lost 0, with 12 bases in between. This CDR3 is 16 amino acids long. The V gene's germline CDR1 is SNHLY and CDR2 FYNNEI.

The CDR3 spells CASSSQGRNQPQHF. As DNA, the CDR3 is TGTGCCAGCAGTTCACAGGGCCGCAATCAGCCCCAGCATTTT. The chain links TRBV27 to TRBJ1-5, with a possible D match to TRBD1 (6 bases). The germline V and J ends were trimmed by 4 bases and 2 bases, with 9 bases remaining between them. Germline CDR1 is MNHEY and CDR2 is SMNVEV (reference sequence). The CDR3 sequence is 14 residues long.

As DNA, the CDR3 is TGTGCCAGCAGCGAAGGGACAGGGAAGGCTGGCTACACCTTC. It yields the protein CASSEGTGKAGYTF. The V call is TRBV9, the J call TRBJ1-2, with 9 bases aligning to TRBD1. The CDR3 is 14 residues long. Germline CDR1 and CDR2: SGDLS and YYNGEE. Trimming cost V 3 bases and J 7 bases; bases outside gene matches: 7.

The chain uses TRBV6-4 and TRBJ2-2, with a possible D match to TRBD1 (5 bases). The V gene lost 0 bases and the J gene lost 4 bases, with 12 bases spanning the gap. This CDR3 region has 16 residues. The germline V gene has CDR1 MRHNA and CDR2 SNTAGT. DNA for the CDR3: TGTGCCAGCAGTGACTCGTCAGGGATATTCACCGGGGAGCTGTTTTTT. It translates to CASSDSSGIFTGELFF.

The chain couples TRBV5-1 to TRBJ2-3, with 10 bases lining up with TRBD1. The CDR3 has 15 residues. V shed 3 bases, J shed 1 base, and the junction held 2 bases outside the gene matches. Germline-derived CDR1 and CDR2 are SGHRS and YFSETQ. The CDR3 reads CASSSGTGGTDTQYF. As DNA, the CDR3 is TGCGCCAGCAGCTCCGGGACAGGGGGCACAGATACGCAGTATTTT.

This clone was seen just once. This chain links TRBV10-1 with TRBJ2-1; D assignment may be TRBD1 or TRBD2 (5 bases each). Per germline, CDR1 WNHNN and CDR2 SYGVQD (reference sequence). V lost 6 bases and J lost 5, with 14 bases in between. CDR3 size: 14 residues. CDR3 in amino acids: CASSLGTENNEQFF. The CDR3 coding sequence is TGCGCCAGCAGCCTCGGGACGGAAAACAATGAGCAGTTCTTC.

CDR3 region: CASSLAPGREQYF. CDR3 nucleotides: TGCGCCAGCAGCTTGGCCCCCGGGCGCGAGCAGTACTTC. The V and J genes are TRBV5-1 and TRBJ2-7; D gene unclear. Germline values: CDR1 SGHRS, CDR2 YFSETQ. Trimming took off 0 bases at V and 6 bases at J, with 10 bases between the two ends. The CDR3 extends over 13 amino acids.

A remark on this clone: The CDR3 does not end in the conserved phenylalanine or tryptophan, so this is likely a read error. The DNA is omitted, as the CDR3 cannot be located on it reliably, and the CDR3 follows TCRdb's listing. The rearrangement joins TRBV6-1 to TRBJ1-4. Both ends counted, the CDR3 spans 10 residues. Per the germline V gene, CDR1 is MNHNS and CDR2 is SASEGT. The CDR3: CASSYPLIMG.